This TCR beta chain is from a study of T-cell reconstitution after alpha-beta-depleted transplantation in children. V was pared by 1 base and J by 0 bases, with 17 bases between. Germline loops: CDR1 SGHDT, CDR2 YYEEEE. The CDR3 extends over 17 amino acids. This clonotype has at least ten counts. Researchers prepared the TCRbeta library using unique molecular identifiers, the study reports. TCRdb re-derived calls from the PCR reads in MiXCR, one entry per CDR3 protein. The table lists 400,000 to 450,000 distinct CDR3 sequences, around two fifths of them singletons. The clonotype was recovered from a girl aged 2 to 9 with aplastic anemia, due to receive a stem cell transplant. The material sequenced was PBMCs, taken before TCRalphabeta/CD19-depleted stem cell transplant. The chain joins TRBV5-6 to TRBJ2-7, with no clear D. CDR3 bases: TGTGCCAGCAGCTTGCTCGATTCCGACTCTAGCTCCTACGAGCAGTACTTC. It yields the protein CASSLLDSDSSSYEQYF.